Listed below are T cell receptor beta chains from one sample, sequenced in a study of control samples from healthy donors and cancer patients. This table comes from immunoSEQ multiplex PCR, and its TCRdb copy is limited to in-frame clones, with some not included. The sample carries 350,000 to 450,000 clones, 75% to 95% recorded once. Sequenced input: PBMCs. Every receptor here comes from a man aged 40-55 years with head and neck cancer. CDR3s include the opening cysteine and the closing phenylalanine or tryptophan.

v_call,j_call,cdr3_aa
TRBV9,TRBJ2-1,CASSPQGRRGYNEQFF
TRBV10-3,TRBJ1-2,CAITVDGTGIGYTF
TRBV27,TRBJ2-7,CASSILGTAGEDEQYF
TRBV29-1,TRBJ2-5,CSVAGLAETQYF
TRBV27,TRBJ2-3,CASSLPTDGRVGDTQYF
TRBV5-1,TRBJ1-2,CASSEGGGAYGYTF
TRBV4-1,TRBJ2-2,CASSQSKGTGELFF
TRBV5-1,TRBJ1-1,CASSFRGQGSTEAFF
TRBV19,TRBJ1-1,CASSDSANTEAFF
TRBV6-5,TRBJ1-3,CASYPGAPSGNTIYF
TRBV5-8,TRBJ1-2,CASGPHDRVSGYTF
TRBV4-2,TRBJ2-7,CASSSGTGIDEQYF
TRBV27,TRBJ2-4,CTAGLAKNIQYF
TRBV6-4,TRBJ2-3,CASSDTLAGGPDTQYF
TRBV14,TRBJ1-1,CASSQVGLGRSTEAFF
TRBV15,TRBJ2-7,CATSSYTGTYSYEQYF
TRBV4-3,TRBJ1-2,CASSQDPRGGPHYGYTF
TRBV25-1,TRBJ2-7,CASSEFRGAAYEQYF
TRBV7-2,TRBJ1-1,CASSTPVPGTEAFF
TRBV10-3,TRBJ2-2,CASTEWDTGELFF
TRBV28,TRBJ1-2,CASSSLAASNYGYTF
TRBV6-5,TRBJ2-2,CASSYMRVAGGGELFF
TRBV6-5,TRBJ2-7,CASSYSGSRSPYEQYF
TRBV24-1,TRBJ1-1,CATSAPGDTEAFF
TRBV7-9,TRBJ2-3,CASNFGDTQYF
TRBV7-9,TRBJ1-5,CASSLVSDNQPQHF
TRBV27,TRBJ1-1,CASSFEGVRNTEAFF
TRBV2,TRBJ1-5,CASSTTGGAFQPQHF
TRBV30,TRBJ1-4,CAWSNRGGEKLFF
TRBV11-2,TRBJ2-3,CASSFTGGSTDTQYF
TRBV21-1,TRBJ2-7,CASSCSYEQYF
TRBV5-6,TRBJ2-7,CASSSLQGSPYEQYF
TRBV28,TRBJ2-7,CASSSGSIGGYF
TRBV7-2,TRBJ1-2,CASSLALSNGYTF
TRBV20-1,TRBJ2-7,CSAHSSYEQYF
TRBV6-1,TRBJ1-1,CASSDRSGAGIGGTEAFF
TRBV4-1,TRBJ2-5,CASSQYLHQSLAGGYQETQYF
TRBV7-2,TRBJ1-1,CASSPRSRDSEAFF
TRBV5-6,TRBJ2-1,CASSRQGARNEQFF
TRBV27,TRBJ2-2,CASSSSGLAGIVDTGELFF
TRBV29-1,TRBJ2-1,CSVGVLAGGLQQFF
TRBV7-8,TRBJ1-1,CASSRSDTEAFF
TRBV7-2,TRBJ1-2,CASSLGGSRNYGYTF
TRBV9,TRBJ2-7,CASSVTAQGLSYF
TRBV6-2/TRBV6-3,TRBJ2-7,CASSYLRSGDSSYEQYF
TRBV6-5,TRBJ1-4,CASSPPGGTSEKLFF